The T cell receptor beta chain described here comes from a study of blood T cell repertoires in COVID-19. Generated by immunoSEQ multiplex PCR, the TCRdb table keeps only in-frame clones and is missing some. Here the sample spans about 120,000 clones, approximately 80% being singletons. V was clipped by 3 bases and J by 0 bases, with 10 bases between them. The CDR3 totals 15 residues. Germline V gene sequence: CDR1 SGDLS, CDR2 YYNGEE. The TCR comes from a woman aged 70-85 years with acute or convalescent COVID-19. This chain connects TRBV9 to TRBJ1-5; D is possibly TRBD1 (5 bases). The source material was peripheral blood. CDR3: CASSGGIYSNQPQHF. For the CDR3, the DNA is TGTGCCAGCAGCGGGGGCATCTATAGCAATCAGCCCCAGCATTTT.